The 18 T cell receptor beta chains below come from one sample, sequenced in a study of control samples from healthy donors and cancer patients. Measured with immunoSEQ multiplex PCR; TCRdb has only the in-frame clones, and not every one. The sample totals fewer than 250,000 clones. The sequenced sample was blood. The receptors were sampled from a woman aged 30 to 39 in good health.

The chain recombines TRBV4-1 with TRBJ2-2; 9 bases are shared with TRBD2. The trim removed 8 bases at V and 3 bases at J, leaving 10 bases unmatched. CDR3 length: 16 residues. Germline V gene data show CDR1 as MGHRA and CDR2 as YSYEKL. CDR3 in amino acids: CASGATGLADTGELFF. As DNA, the CDR3 is TGCGCCAGCGGGGCTACGGGACTAGCCGACACCGGGGAGCTGTTTTTT.

The chain carries TRBV5-4 and TRBJ2-2, with 16 positions matching TRBD2. Losses at the gene ends were 4 bases for V and 5 bases for J; bases not matched to a gene: 11. Germline CDR1 and CDR2: SGHNT and YYREEE (reference sequence). This CDR3 has 19 residues. The CDR3 DNA sequence: TGTGCCAGCAGCCTTCCGGGACTAGCGGGGGGGCTAAGGACCGGGGAGCTGTTTTTT. It translates to CASSLPGLAGGLRTGELFF.

The chain couples TRBV3-1 (or the pseudogene TRBV3-2) to TRBJ2-2, with TRBD2 as a possible D gene (6 bases). V lost 0 bases, J lost 0 bases, and 14 bases lay in between. Germline-derived CDR1 and CDR2 are LGHDT and YNNKEL (reference sequence). The CDR3 has 18 amino acids. The CDR3 sequence: CASSQDSRRGTNTGELFF. The CDR3 coding sequence is TGTGCCAGCAGCCAAGATAGCCGGCGGGGAACGAACACCGGGGAGCTGTTTTTT.

The genes are TRBV3-1 (or the pseudogene TRBV3-2) and TRBJ2-1; a weak D match, TRBD1 (7 bases). Germline CDR1 LGHDT, CDR2 YNNKEL (reference sequence). The CDR3 contains 15 residues. Trimming stripped 2 bases from V and 9 bases from J, with 17 bases between. CDR3 sequence: CASSQPRSGGFEQFF. The CDR3 DNA sequence: TGTGCCAGCAGCCAACCTAGATCAGGGGGGTTTGAGCAGTTCTTC.

The chain combines TRBV3-1 (or the pseudogene TRBV3-2) with TRBJ1-4; D possibly corresponds to TRBD1 (5 bases). The V and J ends lost 4 bases and 5 bases respectively, with 11 bases between them. Germline values: CDR1 LGHDT, CDR2 YNNKEL (reference sequence). The CDR3 length is 14 residues. The CDR3 DNA reads TGTGCCAGCAGCCCCCGGGGCAACAATGAAAAACTGTTTTTT. This encodes CASSPRGNNEKLFF.

The CDR3 DNA sequence: TGTGCCACCCACACTGGGGCCAACGTCCTGACTTTC. Amino acid sequence: CATHTGANVLTF. The V call is TRBV6-5, the J call TRBJ2-6; D is uncertain. Between the trimmed V and J ends, which lost 10 bases and 2 bases, there was a span of 6 bases. Germline-derived CDR1 and CDR2 are MNHEY and SVGAGI. The CDR3 sequence is 12 residues long.

The chain's CDR3 is CASSQPSSYEQYF. The CDR3 DNA follows: TGTGCCAGCAGCCAACCCTCCTCCTACGAGCAGTACTTC. The chain combines TRBV27 with TRBJ2-7; no reliable D call. CDR3 length: 13 amino acids. Germline CDR1 is MNHEY and CDR2 is SMNVEV (reference sequence). Trimming removed 6 bases from V and 0 bases from J, with 9 bases in between.

The rearrangement joins TRBV28 to TRBJ1-5; a possible D gene is TRBD1 (6 bases). The CDR3 contains 14 residues. The germline V gene has CDR1 MDHEN and CDR2 SYDVKM. The V and J ends lost 6 bases and 3 bases respectively, with 12 bases between them. CDR3 in amino acids: CASSSTGPNQPQHF. In DNA form, the CDR3 reads TGTGCCAGCAGCAGCACAGGGCCCAATCAGCCCCAGCATTTT. Supplemented by reference TRBV28 and TRBJ1-5, the full variable domain reads DVKVTQSSRYLVKRTGEKVFLECVQDMDHENMFWYRQDPGLGLRLIYFSYDVKMKEKGDIPEGYSVSREKKERFSLILESASTNQTSMYLCASSSTGPNQPQHFGDGTRLSIL.

This chain links TRBV7-6 with TRBJ2-3; possible D gene TRBD1, 5 bases. The V end lost 5 bases, the J end lost 0 bases, and 18 bases lay between the germline ends. CDR1 is SGHVS, CDR2 FNYEAQ, per germline. The CDR3 covers 17 residues. The CDR3 sequence is CASSPRASGFSTDTQYF. The DNA for the CDR3 is TGTGCCAGCAGCCCCCGAGCTTCAGGGTTCAGCACAGATACGCAGTATTTT.

The chain is built from TRBV7-2 and TRBJ1-1; D unresolved. There are 12 residues in the CDR3. Germline CDR1 SGHTA, CDR2 FQGNSA. With 4 bases removed from V and 5 bases from J, the gap between germline ends came to 8 bases. The CDR3 sequence is CASSSYQTEAFF. Here the CDR3 DNA reads TGTGCCAGCAGCTCATACCAGACTGAAGCTTTCTTT.

This rearrangement joins TRBV6-1 to TRBJ2-3; a possible D gene is TRBD1 (6 bases). This CDR3 has 15 amino acids. Trimming cost V 3 bases and J 4 bases, with 14 bases left between them. Germline V CDR1 and CDR2: MNHNS, SASEGT. This CDR3 is CASSDGRGGADTQYF. CDR3 bases: TGTGCCAGCAGTGATGGCAGGGGTGGCGCAGATACGCAGTATTTT.

This CDR3 is CASSLPGQGRSPLHF. CDR3 sequence (DNA): TGTGCCAGCAGCTTACCGGGACAGGGAAGATCACCCCTCCACTTT. This chain connects TRBV5-4 to TRBJ1-6; TRBD1 agrees at 9 bases. Trimming cost V 2 bases and J 10 bases; bases outside gene matches: 7. There are 15 residues in the CDR3. Germline loops: CDR1 SGHNT, CDR2 YYREEE (reference sequence).

The chain carries TRBV27 and TRBJ1-4, with a possible D match to TRBD1 (6 bases). The V and J ends lost 5 bases and 2 bases respectively, with 12 bases between them. From germline, CDR1 is MNHEY and CDR2 SMNVEV (reference sequence). The CDR3 is 15 amino acids. CDR3 amino acids: CASSLNRVTNEKLFF. As DNA, the CDR3 is TGTGCCAGCAGTCTCAACAGGGTGACTAATGAAAAACTGTTTTTT.

The chain is built from TRBV4-1 and TRBJ1-6, with D perhaps TRBD1 (5 bases). The germline V gene encodes CDR1 MGHRA and CDR2 YSYEKL. Trimming shortened V by 2 bases and J by 13 bases, and 21 bases separated the two germline ends. This CDR3 region has 16 residues. The CDR3 bases are TGCGCCAGCAGCCAATGGGCCGGGACTCGGGTGTTCCCCCTCCACTTT. Encoded protein: CASSQWAGTRVFPLHF.

The chain joins TRBV4-1 to TRBJ2-3; D may be TRBD1 or TRBD2 (5 bases each). The CDR3 covers 13 residues. V was pared by 6 bases and J by 2 bases, with 9 bases between. Germline CDR1 and CDR2: MGHRA and YSYEKL. CDR3 bases: TGCGCCAGCAGGGGGGAGTACACAGATACGCAGTATTTT. This gives the protein CASRGEYTDTQYF.

About this clone: Within the sample, other DNA sequences also encode this same CDR3. V usage is TRBV7-6 and J usage is TRBJ2-3, with a tentative D call TRBD1 (6 bases). V lost 1 base to trimming and J lost 4 bases, with 9 bases between them. Looked up from germline, CDR1 is SGHVS and CDR2 is FNYEAQ. The CDR3 spans 14 residues. The CDR3 DNA reads TGTGCCAGCAGCTTAGGGCAGGGGTCAGATACGCAGTATTTT. This translates into CASSLGQGSDTQYF. The full variable domain, its missing parts supplied by reference TRBV7-6 and TRBJ2-3, is GAGVSQSPRYKVTKRGQDVALRCDPISGHVSLYWYRQALGQGPEFLTYFNYEAQQDKSGLPNDRFSAERPEGSISTLTIQRTEQRDSAMYRCASSLGQGSDTQYFGPGTRLTVL.

This chain joins TRBV28 and TRBJ2-3; 8 nucleotides match TRBD1. CDR1 and CDR2 (germline): MDHEN, SYDVKM. V lost 2 bases, J lost 5 bases, and 6 bases stayed unmatched. This CDR3 has 15 residues. CDR3 amino acids: CASSLGQGEIDTQYF. CDR3 in DNA: TGTGCCAGCAGTTTAGGACAGGGTGAAATAGATACGCAGTATTTT.

This sequence joins TRBV6-6 and TRBJ1-4; no clear D gene. The V gene's germline CDR1 is MNHNY and CDR2 SVGAGI (reference sequence). There are 14 residues in the CDR3. The V end lost 5 bases, the J end lost 8 bases, and 15 bases lay between the germline ends. The CDR3 spells CASSPLGREEKLFF. The CDR3 region has the DNA TGTGCCAGCAGTCCCCTCGGGCGGGAGGAAAAACTGTTTTTT.